This T cell receptor (beta chain) is from a study of shared clonotypes between healthy human individuals. In regard to this clone: The same CDR3 can be traced to other DNA sequences in this sample.

Using immunoSEQ multiplex PCR, the repertoire was profiled, and TCRdb retains in-frame clones only, with some absent. Found here are some 1,900,000 clones, roughly 95% of them singletons; the top ten hold 1.2%. Positive CCR7 selection of CD45RO-negative cells yielded the naive CD8 cells, and terminally differentiated effector memory CD45RA+ cells were excluded. The material sequenced was naive CD8+ T cells sorted from blood. This clonotype was sampled from a man aged 18 to 29 in good health.

The CDR3 loop is CASSSGVSYEQYF. CDR3 nucleotide sequence: TGTGCCAGCAGTTCGGGCGTCTCCTACGAGCAGTACTTC. The J gene is TRBJ2-7, the V gene TRBV27; D not certain. Germline CDR1 reads MNHEY; CDR2 reads SMNVEV (reference sequence). This CDR3 has 13 residues. V was shortened by 4 bases and J by 0 bases, with 7 bases between the two germline ends.